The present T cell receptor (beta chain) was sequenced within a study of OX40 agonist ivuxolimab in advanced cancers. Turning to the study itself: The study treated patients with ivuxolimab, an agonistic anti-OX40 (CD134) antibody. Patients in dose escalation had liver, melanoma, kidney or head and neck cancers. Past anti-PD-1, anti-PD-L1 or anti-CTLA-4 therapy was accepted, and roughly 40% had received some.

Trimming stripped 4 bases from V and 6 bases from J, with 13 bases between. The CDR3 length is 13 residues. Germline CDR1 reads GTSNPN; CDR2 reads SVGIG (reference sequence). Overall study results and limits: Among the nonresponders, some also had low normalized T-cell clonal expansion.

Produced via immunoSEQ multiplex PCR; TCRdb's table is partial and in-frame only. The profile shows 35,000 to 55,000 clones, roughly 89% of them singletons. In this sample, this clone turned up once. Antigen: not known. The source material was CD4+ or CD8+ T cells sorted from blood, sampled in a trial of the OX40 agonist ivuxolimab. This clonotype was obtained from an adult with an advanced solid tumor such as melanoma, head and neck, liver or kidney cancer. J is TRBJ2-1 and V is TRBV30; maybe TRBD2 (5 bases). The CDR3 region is CAWNGNFVNEQFF. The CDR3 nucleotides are TGTGCCTGGAACGGGAATTTTGTCAATGAGCAGTTCTTC.